Listed below are T cell receptor beta chains from one sample, sequenced in a study of cytomegalovirus exposure and HLA in healthy donors. TCRdb's copy holds only in-frame clones and misses some; the assay was immunoSEQ multiplex PCR. The sample holds approximately 89,000 clones; under 75% are singletons and the top ten take less than 1.5%. Sequenced material: PBMCs. Source of these receptors: a female donor in good health and CMV-seronegative. The CDR3 runs from the conserved cysteine through the conserved F or W. Fields, in order: D gene, clone size, J gene, V gene, CDR3 DNA, CDR3 protein. D genes are given only for firm matches. Clone size appears in some rows only: once, few, many, or a class for an expanded clone.

D gene: TRBD1
clone size: NA
J gene: TRBJ1-1
V gene: TRBV29-1
CDR3 DNA: TGCAGCGTTCGGACAGGGGGGAACACTGAAGCTTTCTTT
CDR3 protein: CSVRTGGNTEAFF

D gene: NA
clone size: NA
J gene: TRBJ2-6
V gene: TRBV10-3
CDR3 DNA: TGTGCCATCAGTGAGTCGGCCGGGACTGGGGCCAACGTCCTGACTTTC
CDR3 protein: CAISESAGTGANVLTF

D gene: NA
clone size: NA
J gene: TRBJ2-1
V gene: TRBV9
CDR3 DNA: TGTGCCAGCAGCGCGGGGGTGGGGTCCTACAATGAGCAGTTCTTC
CDR3 protein: CASSAGVGSYNEQFF

D gene: TRBD1
clone size: NA
J gene: TRBJ1-1
V gene: TRBV6-1
CDR3 DNA: TGTGGAGCAAAACAGGGGTCACGGACTGAAGCTTTCTTT
CDR3 protein: CGAKQGSRTEAFF

D gene: TRBD1
clone size: NA
J gene: TRBJ2-7
V gene: TRBV6-1
CDR3 DNA: TGTGCCAGCAGTTGGGACAGGGGTAGGAATGAGCAGTACTTC
CDR3 protein: CASSWDRGRNEQYF

D gene: TRBD1
clone size: NA
J gene: TRBJ1-1
V gene: TRBV19
CDR3 DNA: TGTGCCAGTAGTCAACCGGGACAGGGGGAAAGCACTGAAGCTTTCTTT
CDR3 protein: CASSQPGQGESTEAFF

D gene: NA
clone size: NA
J gene: TRBJ2-1
V gene: TRBV7-8
CDR3 DNA: TGTGCCAGCAGCTTAGAGCAGGGCTATGAGCAGTTCTTC
CDR3 protein: CASSLEQGYEQFF

D gene: NA
clone size: NA
J gene: TRBJ2-7
V gene: TRBV10-1
CDR3 DNA: TGCGCCAGCAGTGGCCAGCGTGGTTCCTACGAGCAGTACTTC
CDR3 protein: CASSGQRGSYEQYF

D gene: TRBD2
clone size: NA
J gene: TRBJ2-1
V gene: TRBV2
CDR3 DNA: TGTGCCAGCACCTGGACTAGCGGGAGTAATGAGCAGTTCTTC
CDR3 protein: CASTWTSGSNEQFF

D gene: NA
clone size: few
J gene: TRBJ1-5
V gene: TRBV5-1
CDR3 DNA: TGCGCCAGCAGCTTAAGACAGGGCAATCAGCCCCAGCATTTT
CDR3 protein: CASSLRQGNQPQHF

D gene: NA
clone size: NA
J gene: TRBJ1-4
V gene: TRBV27
CDR3 DNA: TGTGCCAGCAGTTGGGCGGGCGCGCAGGAAAAACTGTTTTTT
CDR3 protein: CASSWAGAQEKLFF

D gene: NA
clone size: few
J gene: TRBJ1-3
V gene: TRBV11-2
CDR3 DNA: TGTGCCAGCAGCGTCTCCCTTGCGGGCTCTGGAAACACCATATATTTT
CDR3 protein: CASSVSLAGSGNTIYF

D gene: NA
clone size: few
J gene: TRBJ1-5
V gene: TRBV10-3
CDR3 DNA: TGTGCCACAGAGAGGGATAGCAATCAGCCCCAGCATTTT
CDR3 protein: CATERDSNQPQHF

D gene: NA
clone size: NA
J gene: TRBJ1-2
V gene: TRBV5-8
CDR3 DNA: TGTGCCAGCAGCTCCCCTTACAGGGAGAAACAGAATGGCTACACCTTC
CDR3 protein: CASSSPYREKQNGYTF

D gene: NA
clone size: NA
J gene: TRBJ2-1
V gene: TRBV7-9
CDR3 DNA: TGTGCCAGCAGCTTATTAGGCGGGAATGAGCAGTTCTTC
CDR3 protein: CASSLLGGNEQFF

D gene: NA
clone size: once
J gene: TRBJ1-1
V gene: TRBV9
CDR3 DNA: TGTGCCAGCAGCGTAGTCCATAACACTGAAGCTTTCTTT
CDR3 protein: CASSVVHNTEAFF

D gene: TRBD1
clone size: NA
J gene: TRBJ1-2
V gene: TRBV5-1
CDR3 DNA: TGCGCCAGCAGCTCAGGGGGCGGGTATGGCTACACCTTC
CDR3 protein: CASSSGGGYGYTF

D gene: TRBD1
clone size: NA
J gene: TRBJ2-7
V gene: TRBV5-1
CDR3 DNA: TGCGCCAGCAGCTTGGGCCCGACAGGGATCTCCTACGAGCAGTACTTC
CDR3 protein: CASSLGPTGISYEQYF

D gene: NA
clone size: NA
J gene: TRBJ2-1
V gene: TRBV7-9
CDR3 DNA: TGTGCCAGCAGCGCTGGCCTCGTTAATGAGCAGTTCTTC
CDR3 protein: CASSAGLVNEQFF

D gene: TRBD1
clone size: once
J gene: TRBJ1-5
V gene: TRBV28
CDR3 DNA: TGTGCCACTCACAGGGGGGTTAGTAATCAGCCCCAGCATTTT
CDR3 protein: CATHRGVSNQPQHF

D gene: NA
clone size: NA
J gene: TRBJ1-2
V gene: TRBV2
CDR3 DNA: TGTGCCAGCAGAACATACGCCACAGGGAACCATGGCTACACCTTC
CDR3 protein: CASRTYATGNHGYTF

D gene: NA
clone size: NA
J gene: TRBJ1-2
V gene: TRBV5-1
CDR3 DNA: TGCGCCAGCAGCTATTCAGGACAGCCGGGTCTTAAGGGCTACACCTTC
CDR3 protein: CASSYSGQPGLKGYTF

D gene: TRBD1
clone size: NA
J gene: TRBJ1-3
V gene: TRBV9
CDR3 DNA: TGTGCCAGCAGCGTCCGGGACAGGGAAAACACCATATATTTT
CDR3 protein: CASSVRDRENTIYF

D gene: NA
clone size: NA
J gene: TRBJ2-5
V gene: TRBV5-6
CDR3 DNA: TGTGCCAGCAGCTTGGTATTGTCGGAGACCCAGTACTTC
CDR3 protein: CASSLVLSETQYF

D gene: TRBD1
clone size: NA
J gene: TRBJ2-7
V gene: TRBV5-1
CDR3 DNA: TGCGCCAGCAGTACAGGGGGGCCTTCCTACGAGCAGTACTTC
CDR3 protein: CASSTGGPSYEQYF

D gene: TRBD1
clone size: NA
J gene: TRBJ2-7
V gene: TRBV5-1
CDR3 DNA: TGCGCCAGCAGCTTGGAGGGACAGCACTACGAGCAGTACTTC
CDR3 protein: CASSLEGQHYEQYF

D gene: NA
clone size: NA
J gene: TRBJ2-7
V gene: TRBV7-2
CDR3 DNA: TGTGCCAGCAGCCCCCGCGGGGAAACCGAGCAGTACTTC
CDR3 protein: CASSPRGETEQYF

D gene: NA
clone size: NA
J gene: TRBJ1-3
V gene: TRBV28
CDR3 DNA: TGTGCCAGCAGTTCCGGGGACATCTCTGGAAACACCATATATTTT
CDR3 protein: CASSSGDISGNTIYF

D gene: NA
clone size: NA
J gene: TRBJ2-5
V gene: TRBV29-1
CDR3 DNA: TGCAGCGTTCAAGTCCGCACATTACAAGAGACCCAGTACTTC
CDR3 protein: CSVQVRTLQETQYF